The source of this TCR beta chain is a study of T cell repertoires in ileal Crohn's disease. Study-wide context: Operated complications were stricturing disease (around 60%) and penetrating disease (around 39%).

Clones were sequenced by immunoSEQ multiplex PCR, and TCRdb holds only the in-frame ones, with some missing. The sample includes 5,500 to 8,500 clones, 65% to 85% of them seen just once. V was cut by 6 bases and J by 4 bases, with 4 bases left in between. CDR1 is SNHLY and CDR2 is FYNNEI in the germline V gene. This CDR3 is 11 amino acids long. The chain joins TRBV2 to TRBJ2-1; no clear D. Source material: ileal tissue. The sequence came from an adult with Crohn's disease. The CDR3 DNA is TGTGCCAGCAGGTCATACAATGAGCAGTTCTTC. Residues: CASRSYNEQFF.